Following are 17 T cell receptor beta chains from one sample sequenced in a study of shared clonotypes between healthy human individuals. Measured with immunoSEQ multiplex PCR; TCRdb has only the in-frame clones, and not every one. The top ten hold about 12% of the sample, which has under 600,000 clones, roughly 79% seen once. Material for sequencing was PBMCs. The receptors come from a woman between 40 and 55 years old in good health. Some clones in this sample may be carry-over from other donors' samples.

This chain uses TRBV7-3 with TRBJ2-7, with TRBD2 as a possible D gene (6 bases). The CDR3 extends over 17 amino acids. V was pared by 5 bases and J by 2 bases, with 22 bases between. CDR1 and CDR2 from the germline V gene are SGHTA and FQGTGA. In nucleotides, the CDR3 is TGTGCCAGCAGCCTACTCGGAGGGCCCGACGGGACCTACGAGCAGTACTTC. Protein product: CASSLLGGPDGTYEQYF.

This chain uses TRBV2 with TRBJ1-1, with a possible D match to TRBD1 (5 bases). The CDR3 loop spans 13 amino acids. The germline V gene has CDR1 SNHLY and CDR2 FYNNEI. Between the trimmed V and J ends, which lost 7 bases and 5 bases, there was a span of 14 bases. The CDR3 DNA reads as TGTGCCAGCAAAGGGACGCGCGGGACTGAAGCTTTCTTT. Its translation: CASKGTRGTEAFF.

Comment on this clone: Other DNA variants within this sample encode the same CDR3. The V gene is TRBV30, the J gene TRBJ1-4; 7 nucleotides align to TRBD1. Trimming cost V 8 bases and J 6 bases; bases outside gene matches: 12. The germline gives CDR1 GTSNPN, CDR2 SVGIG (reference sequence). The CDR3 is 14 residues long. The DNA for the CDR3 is TGTGCCCGGGAGGACCTGACAGGGTATGAAAAACTGTTTTTT. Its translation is CAREDLTGYEKLFF. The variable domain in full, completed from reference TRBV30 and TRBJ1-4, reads SQTIHQWPATLVQPVGSPLSLECTVEGTSNPNLYWYRQAAGRGLQLLFYSVGIGQISSEVPQNLSASRPQDRQFILSSKKLLLSDSGFYLCAREDLTGYEKLFFGSGTQLSVL.

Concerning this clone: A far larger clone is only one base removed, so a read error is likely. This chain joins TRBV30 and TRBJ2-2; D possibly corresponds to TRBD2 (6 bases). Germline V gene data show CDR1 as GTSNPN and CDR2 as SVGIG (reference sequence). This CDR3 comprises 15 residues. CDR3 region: CAWSVQGREAGKLFF. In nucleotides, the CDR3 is TGTGCCTGGAGTGTTCAGGGCAGGGAGGCCGGGAAGCTGTTTTTT.

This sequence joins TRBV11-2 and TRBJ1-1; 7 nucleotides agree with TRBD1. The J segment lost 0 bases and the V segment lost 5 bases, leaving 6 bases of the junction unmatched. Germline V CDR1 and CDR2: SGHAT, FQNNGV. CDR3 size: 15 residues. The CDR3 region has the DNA TGTGCCAGCAGCCCATCAGGGGGGATGAACACTGAAGCTTTCTTT. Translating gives CASSPSGGMNTEAFF.

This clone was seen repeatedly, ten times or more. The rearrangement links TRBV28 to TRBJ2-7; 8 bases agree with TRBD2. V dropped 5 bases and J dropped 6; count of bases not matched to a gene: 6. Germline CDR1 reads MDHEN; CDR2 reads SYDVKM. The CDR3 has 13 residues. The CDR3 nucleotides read TGTGCCAGCAGTAGCGGGAGTCTGGGCGAGCAGTACTTC. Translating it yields CASSSGSLGEQYF.

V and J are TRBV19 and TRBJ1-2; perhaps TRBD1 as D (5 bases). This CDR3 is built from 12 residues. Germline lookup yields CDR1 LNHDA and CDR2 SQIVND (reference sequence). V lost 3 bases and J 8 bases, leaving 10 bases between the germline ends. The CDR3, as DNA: TGTGCCAGTAGTATTATGGGGGGAGGCTACACCTTC. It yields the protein CASSIMGGGYTF.

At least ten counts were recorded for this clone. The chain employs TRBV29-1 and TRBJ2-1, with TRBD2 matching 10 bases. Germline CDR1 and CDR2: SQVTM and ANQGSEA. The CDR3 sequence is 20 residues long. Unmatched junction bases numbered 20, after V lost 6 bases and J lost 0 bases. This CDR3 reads CSVLIPLVAGGTSSYNEQFF. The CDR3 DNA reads TGCAGCGTCCTAATCCCCCTTGTAGCGGGAGGAACCTCCTCCTACAATGAGCAGTTCTTC.

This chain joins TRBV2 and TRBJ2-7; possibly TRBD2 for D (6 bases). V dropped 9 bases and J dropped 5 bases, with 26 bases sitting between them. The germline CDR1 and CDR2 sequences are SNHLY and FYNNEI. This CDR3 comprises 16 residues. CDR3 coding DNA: TGTGCCAGTGCAGGGAGTTGGAGCGGGCCTCGCCACGAGCAGTACTTC. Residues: CASAGSWSGPRHEQYF.

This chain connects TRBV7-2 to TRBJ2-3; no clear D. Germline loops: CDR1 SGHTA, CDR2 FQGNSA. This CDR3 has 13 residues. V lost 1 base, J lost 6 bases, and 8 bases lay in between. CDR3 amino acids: CASSLGGQDTQYF. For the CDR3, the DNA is TGTGCCAGCAGCTTAGGTGGGCAGGATACGCAGTATTTT.

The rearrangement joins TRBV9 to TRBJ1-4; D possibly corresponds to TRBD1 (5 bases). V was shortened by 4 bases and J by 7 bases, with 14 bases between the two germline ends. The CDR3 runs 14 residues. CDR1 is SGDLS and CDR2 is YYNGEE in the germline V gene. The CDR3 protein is CASSPEGAGEKLFF. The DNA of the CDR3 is TGTGCCAGCAGCCCGGAAGGGGCTGGTGAAAAACTGTTTTTT.

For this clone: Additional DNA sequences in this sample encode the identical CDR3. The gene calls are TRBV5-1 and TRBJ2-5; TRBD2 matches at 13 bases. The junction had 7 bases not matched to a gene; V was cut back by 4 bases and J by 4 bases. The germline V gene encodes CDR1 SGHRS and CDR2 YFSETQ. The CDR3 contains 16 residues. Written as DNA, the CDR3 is TGCGCCAGCAGCCTGAGGACTAGCGGGAGCGGAGAGACCCAGTACTTC. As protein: CASSLRTSGSGETQYF.

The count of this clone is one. The CDR3 DNA is TGTGCCTGGGAGAGGGGGCTAGCGGGAACCGGGGAGCTGTTTTTT. Protein: CAWERGLAGTGELFF. The chain recombines TRBV30 with TRBJ2-2; TRBD2 aligns across 9 bases. The germline V gene encodes CDR1 GTSNPN and CDR2 SVGIG (reference sequence). This CDR3 spans 15 amino acids. Unmatched junction bases numbered 9, after V lost 5 bases and J lost 5 bases. The variable domain in full, with the rest retrieved from reference TRBV30 and TRBJ2-2, is SQTIHQWPATLVQPVGSPLSLECTVEGTSNPNLYWYRQAAGRGLQLLFYSVGIGQISSEVPQNLSASRPQDRQFILSSKKLLLSDSGFYLCAWERGLAGTGELFFGEGSRLTVL.

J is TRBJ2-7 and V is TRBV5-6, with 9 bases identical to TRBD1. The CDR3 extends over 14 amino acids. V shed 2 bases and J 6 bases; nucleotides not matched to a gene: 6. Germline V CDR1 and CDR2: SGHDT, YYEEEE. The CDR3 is CASSLGLTGGEQYF. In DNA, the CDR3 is TGTGCCAGCAGCTTAGGCCTGACAGGGGGCGAGCAGTACTTC.

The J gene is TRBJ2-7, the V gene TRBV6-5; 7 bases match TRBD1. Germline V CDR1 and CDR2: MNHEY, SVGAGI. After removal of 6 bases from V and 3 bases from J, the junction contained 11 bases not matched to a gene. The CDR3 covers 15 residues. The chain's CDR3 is CASRPGTDVYYEQYF. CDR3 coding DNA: TGTGCCAGCAGACCCGGGACAGACGTTTACTACGAGCAGTACTTC.

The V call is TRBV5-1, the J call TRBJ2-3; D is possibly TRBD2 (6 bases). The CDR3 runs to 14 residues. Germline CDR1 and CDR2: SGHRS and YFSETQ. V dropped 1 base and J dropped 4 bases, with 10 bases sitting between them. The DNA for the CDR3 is TGCGCCAGCAGCTTGATGGGGGGTGCAGATACGCAGTATTTT. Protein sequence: CASSLMGGADTQYF.

CDR3 residues: CSVEDSSTRSANVLTF. CDR3 in DNA: TGCAGCGTTGAGGACAGCTCTACACGGTCGGCCAACGTCCTGACTTTC. The chain links TRBV29-1 to TRBJ2-6; D may be TRBD1 (6 bases). Per the germline V gene, CDR1 is SQVTM and CDR2 is ANQGSEA. The V end lost 3 bases, the J end lost 6 bases, and 18 bases lay between the germline ends. CDR3 length: 16 amino acids.